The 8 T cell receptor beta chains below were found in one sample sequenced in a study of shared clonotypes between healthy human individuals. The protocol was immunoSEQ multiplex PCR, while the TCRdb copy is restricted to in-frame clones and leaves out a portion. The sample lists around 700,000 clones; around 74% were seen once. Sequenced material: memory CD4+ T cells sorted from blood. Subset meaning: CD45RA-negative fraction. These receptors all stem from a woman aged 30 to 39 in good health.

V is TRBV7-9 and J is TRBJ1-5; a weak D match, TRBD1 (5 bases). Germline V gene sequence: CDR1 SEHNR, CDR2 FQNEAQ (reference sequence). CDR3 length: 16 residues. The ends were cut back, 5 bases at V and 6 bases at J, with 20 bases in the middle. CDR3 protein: CASSASGTTRGQPQHF. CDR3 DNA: TGTGCCAGCAGCGCGTCTGGGACCACGAGAGGTCAGCCCCAGCATTTT.

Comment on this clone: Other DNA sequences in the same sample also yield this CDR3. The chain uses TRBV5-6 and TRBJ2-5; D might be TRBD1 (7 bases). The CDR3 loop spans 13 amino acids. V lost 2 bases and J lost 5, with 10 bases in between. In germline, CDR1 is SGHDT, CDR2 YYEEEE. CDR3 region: CASSFSGGETQYF. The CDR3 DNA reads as TGTGCCAGCAGCTTTTCAGGGGGGGAGACCCAGTACTTC.

The CDR3 reads CASKRGDRLQETQYF. CDR3 coding DNA: TGTGCCAGCAAAAGAGGGGACAGGCTTCAAGAGACCCAGTACTTC. The rearrangement uses TRBV2 and TRBJ2-5, with 8 bases aligning to TRBD1. This CDR3 comprises 15 residues. The germline V gene encodes CDR1 SNHLY and CDR2 FYNNEI. J lost 2 bases, V lost 7 bases, and 9 bases had no gene match.

Here the CDR3 DNA reads TGTGCCAGCAGTGGATTAGGGGTCGGTGGCTACACCTTC. It is translated as CASSGLGVGGYTF. The chain has TRBV5-4 and TRBJ1-2; perhaps TRBD1 as D (5 bases). The CDR3 is made up of 13 amino acids. Germline loops: CDR1 SGHNT, CDR2 YYREEE (reference sequence). Trimming shortened V by 5 bases and J by 7 bases, and 15 bases separated the two germline ends.

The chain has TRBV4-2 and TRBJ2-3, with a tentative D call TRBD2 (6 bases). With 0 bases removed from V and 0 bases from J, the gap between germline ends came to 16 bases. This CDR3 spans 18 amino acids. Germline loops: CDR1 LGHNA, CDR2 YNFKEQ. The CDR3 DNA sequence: TGTGCCAGCAGCCAAGAAAGGTTTAGCGGAACAAGCACAGATACGCAGTATTTT. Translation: CASSQERFSGTSTDTQYF.

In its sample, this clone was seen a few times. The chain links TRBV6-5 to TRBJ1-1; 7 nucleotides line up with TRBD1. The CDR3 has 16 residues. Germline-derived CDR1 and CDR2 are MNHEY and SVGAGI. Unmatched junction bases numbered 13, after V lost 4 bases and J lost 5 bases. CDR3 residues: CASSFPGQGVGTEAFF. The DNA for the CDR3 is TGTGCCAGCAGTTTTCCGGGGCAGGGGGTAGGGACTGAAGCTTTCTTT.

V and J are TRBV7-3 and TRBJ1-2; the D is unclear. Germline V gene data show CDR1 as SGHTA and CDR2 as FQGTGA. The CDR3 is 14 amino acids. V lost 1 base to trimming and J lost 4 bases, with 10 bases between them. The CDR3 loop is CASSLNSGGYGYTF. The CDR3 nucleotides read TGTGCCAGCAGCTTAAACTCAGGCGGCTATGGCTACACCTTC.

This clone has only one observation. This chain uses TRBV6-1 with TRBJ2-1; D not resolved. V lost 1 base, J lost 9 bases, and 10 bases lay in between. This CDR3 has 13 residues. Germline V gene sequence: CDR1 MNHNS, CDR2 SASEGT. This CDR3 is CASSEGIDVEQFF. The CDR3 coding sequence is TGTGCCAGCAGTGAAGGGATAGATGTTGAGCAGTTCTTC.